This T cell receptor beta chain was captured by sequencing in a study of shared clonotypes between healthy human individuals. Method: immunoSEQ multiplex PCR; TCRdb's copy keeps in-frame clones and lacks some. Of 1,400,000 or so clones listed, approximately 98.5% were seen once; the top ten hold about 0.4%. This CDR3 contains 14 residues. This TCR was recovered from a man aged 30 to 39 in good health. V usage is TRBV21-1 and J usage is TRBJ2-7; whether TRBD2, the table's D call, matches the DNA was not checked. TRBV21-1 is described as a pseudogene. Source material: naive CD4+ T cells sorted from blood. Subset denoted: CD45RA+ positively selected. CDR3 coding DNA: TGTGCCAGCAGCAAATTACGGAGCTCCTACGAGCAGTACTTC. Its translation is CASSKLRSSYEQYF.